One and the same sample provided the 23 T cell receptor beta chains below, sequenced in a study of T cells in Graves' hyperthyroidism and ophthalmopathy. Using RNA transcripts as the source, TCR beta CDR3 regions were amplified. Researchers ran a first-round RT-PCR on the TCR CDR3 using the HTBI primer set. Each CDR3 protein is one row after TCRdb ran MiXCR on the multiplex PCR reads. The sample has over 300,000 distinct CDR3 sequences; approximately 15% are singletons. Input material: blood. All receptors derive from a woman aged 60-75 years with Graves' hyperthyroidism.

In this sample, this clonotype turned up many times. The V and J genes are TRBV18 and TRBJ2-1, with a tentative D call TRBD1 (5 bases). The CDR3 loop spans 14 amino acids. Germline V gives CDR1 KGHSH, CDR2 LQKENI. With 5 bases removed from V and 4 bases from J, the gap between germline ends came to 12 bases. The CDR3 sequence: CASSRGSTYNEQFF. The CDR3 DNA follows: TGTGCCAGCTCAAGGGGAAGTACTTACAATGAGCAGTTCTTC. Full variable domain (missing parts from reference TRBV18 and TRBJ2-1): NAGVMQNPRHLVRRRGQEARLRCSPMKGHSHVYWYRQLPEEGLKFMVYLQKENIIDESGMPKERFSAEFPKEGPSILRIQQVVRGDSAAYFCASSRGSTYNEQFFGPGTRLTVL.

This clonotype came up a few times. The chain has TRBV18 and TRBJ2-6; D remains unclear. The CDR3 extends over 16 amino acids. The V end lost 0 bases, the J end lost 0 bases, and 6 bases lay between the germline ends. Germline CDR1 reads KGHSH; CDR2 reads LQKENI. CDR3 DNA sequence: TGTGCCAGCTCACCACCTGGGATCTCTGGGGCCAACGTCCTGACTTTC. It yields the protein CASSPPGISGANVLTF.

There are many counts of this clonotype. The chain uses TRBV27 and TRBJ2-7, with D tentatively TRBD1 (6 bases). Trimming stripped 5 bases from V and 2 bases from J, with 13 bases between. Germline-derived CDR1 and CDR2 are MNHEY and SMNVEV (reference sequence). CDR3 length equals 14 residues. CDR3 sequence: CASSLRTETYEQYF. In DNA form, the CDR3 reads TGTGCCAGCAGTCTAAGGACAGAGACCTACGAGCAGTACTTC.

Ten or more counts support this clonotype. The chain recombines TRBV2 with TRBJ2-2; possibly TRBD2 for D (6 bases). Deletions cut 6 bases from V and 6 bases from J, with 11 bases between. There are 13 residues in the CDR3. Germline V gene data show CDR1 as SNHLY and CDR2 as FYNNEI. The CDR3 DNA reads TGTGCCAGCAGCCCCCAGCGGGCCGGGGAGCTGTTTTTT. Protein product: CASSPQRAGELFF.

The count of this clonotype is one. The rearrangement joins TRBV7-8 to TRBJ1-4; the match to TRBD1 covers 10 bases. CDR1 and CDR2 from the germline V gene are SGHVS and FQNEAQ. The CDR3 sequence is 15 residues long. After removal of 5 bases from V and 5 bases from J, the junction contained 5 bases not matched to a gene. The CDR3, as DNA: TGTGCCAGCAGCGTACCGGGACAGGGGAATGAAAAACTGTTTTTT. Its translation: CASSVPGQGNEKLFF. Supplemented by reference TRBV7-8 and TRBJ1-4, the full variable domain reads GAGVSQSPRYKVAKRGQDVALRCDPISGHVSLFWYQQALGQGPEFLTYFQNEAQLDKSGLPSDRFFAERPEGSVSTLKIQRTQQEDSAVYLCASSVPGQGNEKLFFGSGTQLSVL.

This sequence joins TRBV10-3 and TRBJ2-2; D may be TRBD2 (6 bases). V gave up 7 bases and J gave up 4 bases, with 16 bases separating them. The CDR3 contains 15 residues. CDR1 is ENHRY and CDR2 is SYGVKD in the germline V gene. The CDR3 reads CAITGTFMGTGELFF. CDR3 DNA sequence: TGTGCCATCACCGGGACTTTCATGGGCACCGGGGAGCTGTTTTTT.

This clonotype was picked up many times. The chain has TRBV7-9 and TRBJ2-3; TRBD2 matches at 7 bases. J lost 2 bases, V lost 4 bases, and 6 bases had no gene match. The V gene's germline CDR1 is SEHNR and CDR2 FQNEAQ (reference sequence). This CDR3 spans 15 amino acids. CDR3 coding DNA: TGTGCCAGCAGCTATCAGCGGGGACTCACAGATACGCAGTATTTT. Translated, it gives CASSYQRGLTDTQYF.

Ten or more counts support this clonotype. This chain uses TRBV5-1 with TRBJ2-1; TRBD2 is a possible D gene (6 bases). The germline CDR1 and CDR2 sequences are SGHRS and YFSETQ. Trimming cost V 4 bases and J 7 bases, with 27 bases left between them. The CDR3 runs 18 residues. Here the CDR3 reads CASSPLPAGTLEGNEQFF. The CDR3 DNA follows: TGCGCCAGCAGCCCGCTCCCAGCGGGCACCCTTGAGGGGAATGAGCAGTTCTTC.

This clonotype was seen only a few times. This chain connects TRBV7-9 to TRBJ1-2; D remains unclear. Germline CDR1 SEHNR, CDR2 FQNEAQ (reference sequence). V lost 0 bases, J lost 4 bases, and 6 bases lay in between. This CDR3 contains 13 residues. Here the CDR3 DNA reads TGTGCCAGCAGCTTAGCTGAGACCTATGGCTACACCTTC. Encoded protein: CASSLAETYGYTF.

This rearrangement joins TRBV20-1 to TRBJ2-1; a possible D gene is TRBD1 (5 bases). Germline CDR1 reads DFQATT; CDR2 reads SNEGSKA (reference sequence). The CDR3 is made up of 15 amino acids. Trimming pared 6 bases from V and 8 bases from J, leaving 23 bases between. CDR3 in DNA: TGCAGTGCCAGACTCACCAGGGCTTTTAACCATGAGCAGTTCTTC. Translating gives CSARLTRAFNHEQFF.

This clonotype was recorded a few times. The junction and the germline gene differ at one end; a read error may be behind it. V is TRBV5-1 and J is TRBJ2-1; TRBD1 might be the D (6 bases). Per germline, CDR1 SGHRS and CDR2 YFSETQ. The CDR3 has 14 residues. The CDR3 protein is CASSLGQVGNEQLF. As DNA, the CDR3 is TGCGCCAGCAGCTTGGGACAGGTGGGGAATGAGCAGCTCTTC. Full variable domain (remainder filled in from reference TRBV5-1 and TRBJ2-1): KAGVTQTPRYLIKTRGQQVTLSCSPISGHRSVSWYQQTPGQGLQFLFEYFSETQRNKGNFPGRFSGRQFSNSRSEMNVSTLELGDSALYLCASSLGQVGNEQLFGPGTRLTVL.

This clonotype was found a few times. The chain recombines TRBV12-3 or TRBV12-4 with TRBJ2-1, with a weak D call TRBD2 (5 bases). There are 13 residues in the CDR3. Trimming removed 3 bases at V and 10 bases at J, with 13 bases between. The CDR3 sequence: CASSLDFTGEQFF. CDR3 sequence (DNA): TGTGCCAGCAGTTTGGACTTTACTGGCGAGCAGTTCTTC.

This clonotype was seen at least ten times. The chain joins TRBV2 to TRBJ1-2; D call uncertain. CDR1 is SNHLY, CDR2 FYNNEI, per germline. V dropped 0 bases and J dropped 3 bases, with 8 bases sitting between them. The CDR3 totals 14 residues. This chain's CDR3 is CASSEARAYYGYTF. For the CDR3, the DNA is TGTGCCAGCAGTGAAGCGCGGGCCTACTATGGCTACACCTTC.

J is TRBJ2-5 and V is TRBV7-3, with D perhaps TRBD1 (6 bases). Germline V CDR1 and CDR2: SGHTA, FQGTGA. The CDR3 has 14 amino acids. V shed 0 bases and J shed 3 bases, with 8 bases lying between them. CDR3 DNA sequence: TGTGCCAGCAGCTTAACCGGACAGAAAGAGACCCAGTACTTC. This translates into CASSLTGQKETQYF.

This clonotype was observed a few times. The rearrangement links TRBV5-1 to TRBJ1-1; D unresolved. The ends were cut back, 3 bases at V and 3 bases at J, with 9 bases in the middle. CDR3 length: 13 amino acids. CDR1 and CDR2 (germline): SGHRS, YFSETQ. The CDR3 DNA sequence: TGCGCCAGCAGCTCAAGTGGGGACACTGAAGCTTTCTTT. Its protein is CASSSSGDTEAFF.

This clonotype was seen many times. The CDR3 region is CASSESNYGYTF. DNA for the CDR3: TGTGCCAGCAGTGAGAGTAACTATGGCTACACCTTC. This chain connects TRBV2 to TRBJ1-2; no clear D. This CDR3 is 12 amino acids long. Trimming pared 3 bases from V and 1 base from J, leaving 3 bases between. Germline V gene lookup returns CDR1 SNHLY and CDR2 FYNNEI.

This clonotype occurred many times. The CDR3 coding sequence is TGCAGTGCTAGGGAGAGCGGACAAGAGACCCAGTACTTC. The encoded protein is CSARESGQETQYF. V and J are TRBV20-1 and TRBJ2-5, with D maybe TRBD2 (5 bases). V was cut by 3 bases and J by 2 bases, with 10 bases left in between. The CDR3 is made up of 13 amino acids. Germline V lookup: CDR1 DFQATT, CDR2 SNEGSKA (reference sequence).

CDR3: CASSTLGLAGGPIYEQFF. The CDR3 DNA reads as TGTGCCAGCAGCACCCTAGGACTAGCGGGAGGGCCCATATATGAGCAGTTCTTC. The V call is TRBV11-1, the J call TRBJ2-1; 15 positions agree with TRBD2. Germline lookup yields CDR1 SGHAT and CDR2 FQDESV (reference sequence). With 5 bases clipped from V and 8 bases from J, the junction kept 13 bases outside the gene matches. There are 18 residues in the CDR3.

This clonotype showed up many times. The chain links TRBV11-2 to TRBJ2-7; a weak D match, TRBD1 (6 bases). The CDR3 contains 18 residues. Trimming stripped 4 bases from V and 2 bases from J, with 24 bases between. Germline V gene data show CDR1 as SGHAT and CDR2 as FQNNGV. The CDR3 protein is CASSYRWGPTGETYEQYF. The CDR3 bases are TGTGCCAGCAGCTATCGCTGGGGGCCAACTGGAGAAACCTACGAGCAGTACTTC.

This clonotype was picked up many times. The rearrangement links TRBV7-2 to TRBJ2-3; perhaps D is TRBD1 or TRBD2 (5 bases each). The CDR3 covers 16 residues. V was trimmed by 1 base and J by 1 base, leaving 12 bases between them. Germline V lookup: CDR1 SGHTA, CDR2 FQGNSA. The CDR3 spells CASSLVWRGGTDTQYF. In DNA, the CDR3 is TGTGCCAGCAGCTTAGTTTGGAGAGGGGGCACAGATACGCAGTATTTT.

This clonotype was recorded many times. The chain recombines TRBV3-1 with TRBJ2-3; no reliable D call. The CDR3 consists of 13 residues. The V gene lost 2 bases and the J gene lost 6 bases, with 9 bases spanning the gap. The V gene's germline CDR1 is LGHDT and CDR2 YNNKEL (reference sequence). The CDR3 sequence: CASSQRKSDTQYF. The CDR3, as DNA: TGTGCCAGCAGCCAACGAAAGTCCGATACGCAGTATTTT.

Many counts were recorded for this clonotype. The chain links TRBV29-1 to TRBJ2-7, with TRBD1 matching 8 bases. The V and J ends lost 7 bases and 6 bases, in that order; junction bases with no gene match: 11. Looked up from germline, CDR1 is SQVTM and CDR2 is ANQGSEA. CDR3 length: 13 residues. Here the CDR3 DNA reads TGCAGCGCTAGGACAGGGACCCTGTTCGAGCAGTACTTC. This gives the protein CSARTGTLFEQYF.

This chain joins TRBV5-1 and TRBJ2-5, with 8 bases identical to TRBD2. V lost 2 bases and J lost 5; bases outside the gene matches: 11. The CDR3 totals 16 residues. The germline V gene has CDR1 SGHRS and CDR2 YFSETQ. CDR3 region: CASSFILSGRGETQYF. CDR3 sequence (DNA): TGCGCCAGCAGCTTCATTTTGAGCGGGAGAGGGGAGACCCAGTACTTC.